The 9 T cell receptor beta chains listed next were all sequenced from one sample in a study of blood T cell repertoires in COVID-19. The assay was immunoSEQ multiplex PCR, and TCRdb's table has in-frame clones only and misses some. This sample has about 130,000 clones, with approximately 77% found just once. What was sequenced was peripheral blood. The receptors derive from an elderly man with acute or convalescent COVID-19.

This sequence joins TRBV18 and TRBJ1-1; 10 bases match TRBD1. The CDR3 length is 15 residues. In germline, CDR1 is KGHSH, CDR2 LQKENI. V dropped 3 bases and J dropped 5; count of bases not matched to a gene: 6. In DNA form, the CDR3 reads TGTGCCAGCTCACCCGACAGGGGGCGAATTACTGAAGCTTTCTTT. Amino acids: CASSPDRGRITEAFF.

V is TRBV15 and J is TRBJ1-5; the D gene is possibly TRBD1 (5 bases). This CDR3 contains 14 residues. The germline CDR1 and CDR2 sequences are LNHNV and YYDKDF (reference sequence). Between the trimmed V and J ends, which lost 0 bases and 6 bases, there was a span of 9 bases. This CDR3 is CATSRDRVGQPQHF. The CDR3 DNA reads TGTGCCACCAGCAGAGACAGGGTCGGTCAGCCCCAGCATTTT.

J is TRBJ2-6 and V is TRBV19, with D possibly TRBD2 on 5 matching bases. V lost 4 bases and J lost 2, with 12 bases in between. Germline V gene data show CDR1 as LNHDA and CDR2 as SQIVND (reference sequence). The CDR3 runs 16 residues. The DNA for the CDR3 is TGTGCCAGTAGTAGGCTAGCAGCTGCTGGGGCCAACGTCCTGACTTTC. Residues: CASSRLAAAGANVLTF.

The V and J genes are TRBV29-1 and TRBJ1-2; the D is unclear. The CDR3 loop spans 15 amino acids. Germline loops: CDR1 SQVTM, CDR2 ANQGSEA. V was clipped by 1 base and J by 2 bases, with 14 bases between them. CDR3 coding DNA: TGCAGCGTTGAAGCGCCGGGAGGGAGAAACTATGGCTACACCTTC. This translates into CSVEAPGGRNYGYTF.

The chain joins TRBV6-5 to TRBJ1-1; TRBD1 matches 8 bases. The V and J ends lost 6 bases and 0 bases, in that order; junction bases with no gene match: 3. CDR3 length: 14 residues. Germline assignment: CDR1 MNHEY and CDR2 SVGAGI. In DNA, the CDR3 is TGTGCCAGCAGGGGACAGGCACTGAACACTGAAGCTTTCTTT. Protein: CASRGQALNTEAFF.

The chain combines TRBV6-5 with TRBJ2-7; TRBD2 aligns across 10 bases. Germline V gene sequence: CDR1 MNHEY, CDR2 SVGAGI. The CDR3 totals 14 residues. Trimming took 5 bases from V and 3 from J; bases not matched to a gene: 4. CDR3 protein: CASSTSGVYYEQYF. The CDR3 region has the DNA TGTGCCAGCAGTACTAGCGGGGTATACTACGAGCAGTACTTC.

V usage is TRBV28 and J usage is TRBJ2-5; D is undetermined. This CDR3 is 13 amino acids long. Germline CDR1 reads MDHEN; CDR2 reads SYDVKM. V shed 5 bases and J shed 4 bases, with 11 bases lying between them. The CDR3 loop is CASSPSVPETQYF. In DNA form, the CDR3 reads TGTGCCAGCAGTCCATCAGTGCCAGAGACCCAGTACTTC.

The chain combines TRBV11-3 with TRBJ2-3; tentative D call: TRBD2 (6 bases). V was shortened by 5 bases and J by 6 bases, with 9 bases between the two germline ends. This CDR3 contains 12 residues. Germline CDR1 reads SGHNT; CDR2 reads YENEEA. The CDR3 DNA is TGTGCCAGCAGCCCGGGAGCCGATACGCAGTATTTT. This sequence encodes CASSPGADTQYF. The full variable domain, its missing parts supplied by reference TRBV11-3 and TRBJ2-3, is EAGVVQSPRYKIIEKKQPVAFWCNPISGHNTLYWYLQNLGQGPELLIRYENEEAVDDSQLPKDRFSAERLKGVDSTLKIQPAELGDSAVYLCASSPGADTQYFGPGTRLTVL.

V and J are TRBV19 and TRBJ2-3; tentative D call: TRBD1 (5 bases). The CDR3 spans 13 residues. Trimming took off 6 bases at V and 2 bases at J, with 9 bases between the two ends. In germline, CDR1 is LNHDA, CDR2 SQIVND (reference sequence). CDR3: CASRKTVTDTQYF. DNA of the CDR3: TGTGCCAGTAGAAAGACAGTCACAGATACGCAGTATTTT.